This is a list of T cell receptor beta chains from one sample in a study of T cells in Graves' hyperthyroidism and ophthalmopathy. Each CDR3 protein is one row after TCRdb ran MiXCR on the multiplex PCR reads. This sample has 530,000 or so distinct CDR3 sequences, with around a quarter found just once. Input material: blood. These receptors came from a woman aged 30 to 39 with Graves' ophthalmopathy. The CDR3 runs from the conserved cysteine through the conserved F or W. Fields, in order: D gene, V gene, clone size, J gene, CDR3 protein, CDR3 DNA. A D gene is named only where the DNA matches it firmly. Not all rows give a size; the values are once, few, many and, for expanded clones, a class.

-,TRBV6-5,many,TRBJ1-2,CASSYSSGEVNYGYTF,TGTGCCAGCAGTTACTCGTCAGGGGAAGTTAACTATGGCTACACCTTC
TRBD1,TRBV2,many,TRBJ2-5,CASSDDRGVETQYF,TGTGCCAGCAGCGACGACAGGGGGGTCGAGACCCAGTACTTC
-,TRBV11-2,-,TRBJ2-4,CASSLGGALRLNIQYF,TGTGCCAGCAGCTTAGGCGGCGCGTTGAGATTGAACATTCAGTACTTC
-,TRBV6-1,many,TRBJ1-2,CASSTAGHYGYTF,TGTGCCAGCAGCACCGCAGGGCACTATGGCTACACCTTC
-,TRBV6-1,many,TRBJ1-1,CASTMNTEAFF,TGTGCCAGCACGATGAACACTGAAGCTTTCTTT
-,TRBV9,many,TRBJ2-3,CASSSGTSPSTDTQYF,TGTGCCAGCAGCAGTGGGACATCACCTAGCACAGATACGCAGTATTTT
TRBD1,TRBV29-1,many,TRBJ2-2,CSVSDRGHTGELFF,TGCAGCGTTTCGGACAGGGGACACACCGGGGAGCTGTTTTTT
-,TRBV28,-,TRBJ1-5,CASSLSGLRKGNQPQHF,TGTGCCAGCAGTTTATCAGGCCTCCGGAAAGGCAATCAGCCCCAGCATTTT
-,TRBV20-1,many,TRBJ1-5,CSAPRPNQPQHF,TGCAGTGCTCCTCGCCCTAATCAGCCCCAGCATTTT
-,TRBV10-3,many,TRBJ1-1,CAISGKRILGAPEAFF,TGTGCCATCAGTGGCAAACGCATTTTAGGGGCCCCTGAAGCTTTCTTT
TRBD2,TRBV5-1,-,TRBJ2-2,CASSLFAGGRAGELFF,TGCGCCAGCAGCCTGTTCGCCGGCGGGAGAGCCGGGGAGCTGTTTTTT
TRBD1,TRBV12-3/TRBV12-4,many,TRBJ1-3,CAIRGTGVPGNTIYF,TGTGCCATCAGAGGGACAGGGGTCCCTGGAAACACCATATATTTT
-,TRBV6-1,-,TRBJ2-7,CASTFSGEQYF,TGTGCCAGCACCTTTTCGGGCGAGCAGTACTTC
-,TRBV30,-,TRBJ2-2,CAWNDLVGELFF,TGTGCCTGGAATGATTTAGTCGGGGAGCTGTTTTTT
TRBD2,TRBV5-1,few,TRBJ2-2,CASSHTPASGRVGELFF,TGCGCCAGCAGCCATACACCGGCCAGCGGGAGGGTCGGGGAGCTGTTTTTT
TRBD1,TRBV7-6,many,TRBJ1-5,CASSLDDRETQPQHF,TGTGCCAGCAGCTTGGACGACAGGGAGACTCAGCCCCAGCATTTT
-,TRBV27,many,TRBJ1-5,CASAASGRGGNQPQHF,TGTGCCAGCGCCGCATCTGGCAGGGGTGGCAATCAGCCCCAGCATTTT
-,TRBV6-1,many,TRBJ1-3,CASSPRQTSGNTIYF,TGTGCCAGCAGCCCGCGACAGACTTCTGGAAACACCATATATTTT
-,TRBV29-1,many,TRBJ2-7,CSVEVEGPKTYEQYF,TGCAGCGTTGAAGTGGAGGGGCCGAAAACCTACGAGCAGTACTTC
TRBD1,TRBV4-1,-,TRBJ1-5,CASSQDPRGWQPQHF,TGCGCCAGCAGCCAAGATCCCAGGGGGTGGCAGCCCCAGCATTTT
-,TRBV5-1,many,TRBJ2-7,CASPRDKSYEQYF,TGCGCCAGCCCCCGGGACAAATCCTACGAGCAGTACTTC
-,TRBV19,many,TRBJ1-5,CASSGITRDQPQHF,TGTGCCAGTAGTGGGATAACACGGGATCAGCCCCAGCATTTT
-,TRBV18,-,TRBJ2-7,CASSPREEQYF,TGTGCCAGCTCACCACGAGAAGAGCAGTACTTC
-,TRBV2,-,TRBJ1-1,CASRAEMNTEAFF,TGTGCCAGCAGGGCGGAGATGAACACTGAAGCTTTCTTT
-,TRBV5-1,many,TRBJ1-1,CASSPGELNTEAFF,TGCGCCAGCAGCCCGGGAGAGCTGAACACTGAAGCTTTCTTT
-,TRBV29-1,many,TRBJ2-7,CSVEDPISGGYEQYF,TGCAGCGTTGAAGATCCTATCTCTGGAGGCTACGAGCAGTACTTC
TRBD2,TRBV3-1,few,TRBJ2-5,CASSLASGGYQETQYF,TGTGCCAGCAGCCTCGCTAGCGGGGGATATCAAGAGACCCAGTACTTC
-,TRBV28,few,TRBJ1-5,CASSLGQGYGQPQHF,TGTGCCAGCAGCCTAGGTCAGGGATACGGTCAGCCCCAGCATTTT
-,TRBV5-1,many,TRBJ1-1,CASSLEPGAITEAFF,TGCGCCAGCAGCTTGGAGCCGGGGGCGATCACTGAAGCTTTCTTT
TRBD1,TRBV24-1,-,TRBJ1-1,CATSGPGTGANTEAFF,TGTGCCACCAGTGGGCCCGGGACAGGGGCAAACACTGAAGCTTTCTTT
-,TRBV27,-,TRBJ1-5,CASWGSNQPQHF,TGTGCCAGTTGGGGTAGCAATCAGCCCCAGCATTTT
TRBD1,TRBV13,few,TRBJ1-6,CASSLNRRGTYNPPLHF,TGTGCCAGCAGCCTAAACCGCAGGGGGACCTATAATCCACCCCTCCACTTT
-,TRBV19,few,TRBJ1-5,CASTPWEGRHQPQHF,TGTGCCAGTACCCCTTGGGAGGGGAGGCATCAGCCCCAGCATTTT
TRBD2,TRBV11-1,-,TRBJ2-7,CASGRTSGTTRSYEQYF,TGTGCCAGCGGGCGGACTAGCGGGACTACCCGATCCTACGAGCAGTACTTC
-,TRBV6-1,few,TRBJ1-1,CASVSGSPEAFF,TGTGCCAGCGTCTCAGGGTCGCCTGAAGCTTTCTTT
TRBD1,TRBV11-2,many,TRBJ1-1,CASSFTGDLGTEAFF,TGTGCCAGCAGCTTCACAGGGGACCTGGGGACTGAAGCTTTCTTT
-,TRBV12-3/TRBV12-4,few,TRBJ2-2,CASSPNSPGELFF,TGTGCCAGCAGTCCCAATAGTCCCGGGGAGCTGTTTTTT
-,TRBV11-1,few,TRBJ1-1,CASSLATTGLTAEAFF,TGTGCCAGCAGCTTAGCCACGACAGGACTAACCGCTGAAGCTTTCTTT
-,TRBV28,few,TRBJ1-1,CASRVSQGRGEAFF,TGTGCCAGCAGAGTTTCACAGGGAAGGGGTGAAGCTTTCTTT
-,TRBV10-2,many,TRBJ2-7,CASSESGQLSYEQYF,TGCGCCAGCAGTGAGTCAGGGCAGCTATCCTACGAGCAGTACTTC